This TCR beta chain was found in a study of shared T cell receptors in the human thymus. The method was immunoSEQ multiplex PCR; TCRdb's version includes in-frame clones alone and lacks a portion of them. The sample consists of around 730,000 clones, 75% to 90% of them appearing once. With 7 bases removed from V and 3 bases from J, the gap between germline ends came to 10 bases. This CDR3 is 12 amino acids long. The germline V gene has CDR1 SEHNR and CDR2 FQNEAQ (reference sequence). A further study also used this sample, focusing on human thymus T cells. In that study: Donors consisted of healthy Finnish infants (having corrective surgery for congenital heart defects). It was from resections taken during corrective heart surgery that the thymus tissue came. Highly overlapping thymic repertoires in unrelated individuals were reported by related research.

The material sequenced was thymocytes. This sequence was found in a girl less than two years old with a congenital heart defect. The chain joins TRBV7-9 to TRBJ2-7; D is uncertain. The CDR3 protein is CASTSVSYEQYF. Written as DNA, the CDR3 is TGTGCCAGCACCTCCGTCAGCTACGAGCAGTACTTC.